This paragraph reports one T cell receptor beta chain. Relative to its sample, this clonotype is hyperexpanded (1% or more). Base-call qualities are not available, and no considerably larger clone is one nucleotide away. V drops 2 bases and J drops 10 bases, leaving 18 bases in between. The CDR3 numbers 15 residues from cysteine through phenylalanine. Kept here is only the CDR3 DNA, which spans 45 bases and is read in frame from base 1. CDR1 and CDR2 were assigned from the germline V gene as SGHTA and FQGNSA. In blood, tetramer-binding CD4+ effector-memory gut-homing T cells were gated as CD3+, CD45RA-, CD62L- and integrin beta7+, with lineage markers excluded. Patients with treated celiac disease who followed a gluten-free diet went through a 14-day oral dietary gluten challenge so that recall of gluten-specific T cells could be studied. Sorting was done on an Aria II cell sorter as single cells, plus in bulk whenever tetramer-positive cells were relatively numerous. Before staining, peripheral blood mononuclear cells were isolated using Ficoll density gradient centrifugation and then cryopreserved. Before tetramer-binding CD4+ T cells were sorted, thawed cells were stained with a pool of PE-conjugated HLA-DQ:gluten tetramers presenting immunodominant gluten epitopes. Blood samples underwent tetramer-based enrichment after HLA-DQ:gluten tetramer staining.

Library creation used single-cell sequencing. Sequencing instrument: Illumina MiSeq. Three nested PCRs with multiplexed primers covering all TRA and TRB V genes were used to amplify paired single-cell TCR-alpha and TCR-beta sequences. Turning to the authors' computational methods: Selected pRESTO steps were used for read preprocessing, and IMGT/HighV-QUEST was used to assign V, D, J genes and CDR3 junctions. A single cell was kept only if the cell was a valid singleton with no more than three chains, each backed by 100 or more reads. Clonotypes were defined by identical paired TCR-alpha/beta nucleotide sequences, and cross-patient sharing of only around 0.2% indicated negligible cross-contamination. In samples containing more than 20 cells, repertoire diversity was estimated using a Shannon index corrected for undersampling. TCRdb's own reprocessing of the public reads used fastp at Q25 and MiXCR and kept productive beta chains. Duplicate CDR3 protein sequences are folded into a single record with the most common DNA and genes. TCRdb's processing, not the authors', yielded these V and J calls. The sample table records 350 to 450 distinct CDR3 sequences; around 46% of these occur just once. The ten largest clones add up to around 60% of the sample.

The sample belongs to a study of T cells during gluten challenge in celiac disease (dated by TCRdb to the late 2010s). Some background on the complete study: Paired single-cell TCR sequencing was carried out for roughly 7 challenge participants in whom a significant rise in HLA-DQ:gluten tetramer-binding T cells was shown. Blood was collected at baseline, day 6 and day 14 of the challenge, whereas duodenal biopsies were collected at baseline and day 14. On the Illumina MiSeq, single-cell libraries were sequenced paired-end 250 bp and bulk libraries were sequenced paired-end 300 bp. Broad study findings and their caveats: Across the 7 patients, 12-44% of single-cell TCR-alpha/beta clonotypes seen at the latest time point had also been present at baseline, compared with roughly 51-55% in the bulk data. On day 6, circulating gluten-specific T cells had a lower sample-corrected Shannon diversity, showing that clonal expansion increased. A peak in circulating gluten-specific T cells was observed on day 6, and the day-6 repertoire appeared to be composed largely of expanded preexisting memory clonotypes.

The receptor chain draws on TRBV7-2 and TRBJ2-1, with the D gene call left open. The TCR comes from a female donor with celiac disease. The material was gluten-specific CD4+ T cells sorted from blood using tetramers, obtained at baseline or on day 6, 14 or 28 of gluten challenge (not recorded which). The DNA sequence is given as TGTGCCAGCAGCTTAAGGGCCCTCGACCAAGGCGAGCAGTTCTTC. This translates into CASSLRALDQGEQFF.